Here is one T cell receptor beta chain with its context. Its antigen target is currently unknown. No clone much larger than this one lies a single base away; base qualities are absent. The data stem from a study of shared clonotypes between healthy human individuals (dated by TCRdb to 2019 to 2021). Notes on the research overall: Three men and a couple of women, aged 18 to 49 years, made up the cohort. For each donor, CD4 naive and CD4 memory were each run on three plates, CD8 naive on two plates, and CD8 memory on one plate. The study deeply sequenced blood TCR repertoires of five healthy adults to estimate repertoire size and the extent of clonotype sharing between individuals. Libraries were prepared and TCR repertoires were sequenced by different laboratories using diverse techniques, in order to increase sequencing depth and limit assay-specific biases. Between about 0.85 and 10 billion PBMCs per donor were obtained by leukapheresis.

Inclusive of the bounding cysteine and phenylalanine, the CDR3 is 16 residues long. Solely the CDR3 DNA is kept, with 48 bases framed from the first base. CDR1 is given as SGHDT and CDR2 as YYEEEE, both from the germline V gene. Trimming at the junction amounts to 1 base on V and 7 bases on J, and the germline ends lie 18 bases apart. Using the deep immunoSEQ assay, TCR CDR3 regions were amplified from genomic DNA by multiplex PCR. Extracted genomic DNA from each cell subset was spread evenly across all wells of several immunoSEQ 96-well plates, with each plate serving as a replicate. For sorted subsets, each replicate PCR was loaded with approximately 200 ng genomic DNA, equivalent to some 31,000 T cell genomes. Purified libraries were measured with a Qubit 3.0 fluorometer, size-checked on a Bioanalyzer 2100, and measured again with the KAPA Library Quantification kit. Every immunoSEQ 96-well plate was sequenced on a dedicated single-read 150-cycle Illumina NextSeq 550 flow cell. From the authors' description of their analysis: Because the immunoSEQ output held only junctional sequences and lacked quality scores, the filtering could not match the filtering applied to full-length reads. To assign V/J genes and CDR3, sequences were annotated using PyIR, a Python wrapper for IgBLAST v1.9, with IMGT germline references. Any read was removed if the V/J assignment was weak (E-value above 1e-6), the CDR3 was missing, or the read contained stop codons, out-of-frame junctions, or ambiguous translated residues. V3J clonotypes were defined by identical inferred V gene, J gene, and CDR3 amino acid sequence. Percentage overlap between repertoires was calculated by dividing the number of shared unique clonotypes by the size of the smaller repertoire. Three approaches were used to assess repertoire richness: RTK rarefaction, the Chao1 estimator, and Recon v2.1 estimates of unobserved clonotypes. OLGA was used to compute generation probabilities for all TCRbeta clonotypes that the gDNA method yielded from four donors. In TCRdb, the immuneACCESS table is reduced to in-frame sequences with V and J assigned. These tables do not hold every clone; where another copy was compared, an unresolved V gene accounts for under half, and the others remain unexplained. From that table come the V and J calls and clone size; the DNA was used to work out D and trimming. Across this sample there are around 2,000,000 clones, with roughly 96% seen only once. The ten top clones hold 0.13% of the sample.

Broader findings and caveats from the paper: About 5% of naive CD4, roughly 3.5% of naive CD8, roughly 2.4% of memory CD4, and 0.4% of memory CD8 clonotypes were shared across several donors. Compared with non-shared clonotypes, clonotypes shared by all four sorted-subset donors had higher generation probabilities. Based on pairwise subsampling, the degree of clonotype sharing among donors was expected to be affected by sequencing depth. Sampling was restricted to blood, and TCR repertoires in tissue are likely to differ from TCR repertoires in blood. Larger estimated clonotype richness was generally found for naive subsets than for memory subsets. The small number of donors limited the genetic and exposure-history diversity represented. Rarefaction of sorted-subset datasets indicated incomplete sequencing despite the large sequencing depth.

Healthy HIV-negative adults with no recently reported acute infections or vaccinations were included as donors. Every donor was a Caucasian adult living in Nashville, Tennessee, USA. CD4+ T cells were enriched by magnetic negative selection; naive cells were then positively selected on CD45RA, and the negative fraction formed the memory subset. Blood was obtained by leukapheresis, after which PBMCs were separated by Ficoll-Histopaque density gradient centrifugation and cryopreserved in liquid nitrogen vapor phase. Analytical flow cytometry was used to check the purity and quantity of every magnetically sorted T cell population. Genomic DNA was isolated from every sorted fraction and measured by UV absorbance on a Nanodrop 2000c.

The receptor comes from a man younger than 35 in good health. The specimen sequenced was naive CD4+ T cells sorted from blood. The sample's cell subset or site label, in plain terms: CD45RA+ positively selected. The rearrangement combines TRBV5-6 with TRBJ1-5; the D gene assignment is ambiguous. The nucleotide sequence reads as follows: TGTGCCAGCAGCTTGTGGGTAGGTAAGGTTGACCAGCCCCAGCATTTT. Its protein is CASSLWVGKVDQPQHF.